The T cell receptor (beta chain) described here comes from a study of graft-versus-host responses after intestinal transplantation. Overall study context: Transplantation in recipients was multivisceral, liver-intestinal, or isolated intestinal. Uniformly, recipients were administered anti-thymocyte globulin induction with subsequent tacrolimus and steroids for 3 to 4 years.

V was clipped by 3 bases and J by 5 bases, with 26 bases between them. The CDR3 is made up of 19 amino acids. Germline V gives CDR1 KGHSH, CDR2 LQKENI. Study-level points and caveats: Some GvH clones were seen earlier in gut or blood, suggesting intestinal origin. Within allografts, high graft-versus-host to host-versus-graft clonal ratios were seen among patients with graft-donor T cell macrochimerism.

TCRdb keeps only in-frame clones here, not all; method: immunoSEQ multiplex PCR. Here the sample spans under 150,000 clones, 85% to 95% being singletons. Notes on this clone: Its antigen is unknown.

The V and J genes are TRBV18 and TRBJ2-1; no clear D. Sequencing was performed on unstimulated CD8+ T cells sorted from spleen or lymph node cells, taken before intestinal transplant. The sequence was obtained from a human donor who received an intestinal transplant. CDR3 region: CASSPVFWFVQWRHNEQFF. The CDR3 DNA follows: TGTGCCAGCTCACCGGTTTTTTGGTTTGTCCAATGGCGACACAATGAGCAGTTCTTC.